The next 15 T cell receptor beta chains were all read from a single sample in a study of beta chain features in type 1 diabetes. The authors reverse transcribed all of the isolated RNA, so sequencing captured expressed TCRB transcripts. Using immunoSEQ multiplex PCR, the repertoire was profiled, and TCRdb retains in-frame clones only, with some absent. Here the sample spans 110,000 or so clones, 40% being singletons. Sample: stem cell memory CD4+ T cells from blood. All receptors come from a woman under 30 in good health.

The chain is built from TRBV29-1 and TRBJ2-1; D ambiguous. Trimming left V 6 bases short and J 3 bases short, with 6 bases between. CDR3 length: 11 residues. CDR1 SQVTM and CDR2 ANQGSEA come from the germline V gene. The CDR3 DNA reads TGCAGCGTGCCAGTCTACAATGAGCAGTTCTTC. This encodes CSVPVYNEQFF.

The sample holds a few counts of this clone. The CDR3 sequence is CASSTTSGILAGELFF. For the CDR3, the DNA is TGTGCCAGCAGCACAACTAGCGGGATTTTGGCCGGGGAGCTGTTTTTT. This sequence joins TRBV9 and TRBJ2-2; 10 bases map to TRBD2. J lost 6 bases, V lost 4 bases, and 9 bases had no gene match. The CDR3 is 16 residues long. Germline V gene sequence: CDR1 SGDLS, CDR2 YYNGEE.

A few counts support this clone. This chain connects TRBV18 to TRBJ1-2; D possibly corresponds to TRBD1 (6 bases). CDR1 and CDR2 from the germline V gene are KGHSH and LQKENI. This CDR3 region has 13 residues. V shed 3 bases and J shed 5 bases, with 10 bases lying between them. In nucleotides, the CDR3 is TGTGCCAGCTCACCCGACAGGATATATGGCTACACCTTC. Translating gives CASSPDRIYGYTF.

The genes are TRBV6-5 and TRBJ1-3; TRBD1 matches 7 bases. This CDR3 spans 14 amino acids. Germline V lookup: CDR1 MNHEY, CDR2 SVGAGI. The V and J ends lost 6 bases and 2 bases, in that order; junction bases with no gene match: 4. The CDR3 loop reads CASRRQGAGNTIYF. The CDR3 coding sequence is TGTGCCAGCAGACGACAGGGAGCTGGAAACACCATATATTTT.

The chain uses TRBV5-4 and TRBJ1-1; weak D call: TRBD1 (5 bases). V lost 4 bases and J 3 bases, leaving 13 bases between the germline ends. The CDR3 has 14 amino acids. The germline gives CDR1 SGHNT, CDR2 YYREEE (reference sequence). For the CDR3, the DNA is TGTGCCAGCAGCCGGGGGGTCGGTGACACTGAAGCTTTCTTT. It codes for CASSRGVGDTEAFF.

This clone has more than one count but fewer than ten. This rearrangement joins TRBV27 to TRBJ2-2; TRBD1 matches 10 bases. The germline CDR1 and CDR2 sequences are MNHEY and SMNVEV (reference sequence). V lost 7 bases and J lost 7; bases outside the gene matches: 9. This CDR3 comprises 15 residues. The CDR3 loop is CASTHPGQGFGELFF. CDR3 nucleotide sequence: TGTGCCAGCACCCACCCGGGACAGGGGTTCGGGGAGCTGTTTTTT.

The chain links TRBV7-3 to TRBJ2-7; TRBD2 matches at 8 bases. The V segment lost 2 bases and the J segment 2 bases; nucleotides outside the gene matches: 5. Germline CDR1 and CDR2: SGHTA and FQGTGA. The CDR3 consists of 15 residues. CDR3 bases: TGTGCCAGCAGCTTAGATAGCGGGATCCCCTACGAGCAGTACTTC. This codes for CASSLDSGIPYEQYF.

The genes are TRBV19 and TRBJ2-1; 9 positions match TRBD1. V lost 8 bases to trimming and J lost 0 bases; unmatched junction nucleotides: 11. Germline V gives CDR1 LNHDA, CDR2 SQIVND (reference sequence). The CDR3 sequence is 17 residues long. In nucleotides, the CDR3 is TGTGCCAGTTCCCCTCAACCGGGACAGGGCTCCTACAATGAGCAGTTCTTC. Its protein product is CASSPQPGQGSYNEQFF.

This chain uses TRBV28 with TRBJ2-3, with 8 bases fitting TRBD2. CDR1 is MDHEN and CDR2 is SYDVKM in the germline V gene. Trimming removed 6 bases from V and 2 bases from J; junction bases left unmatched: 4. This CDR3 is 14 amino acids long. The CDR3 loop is CASSLAGPTDTQYF. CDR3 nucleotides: TGTGCCAGCAGCTTAGCGGGGCCCACAGATACGCAGTATTTT.

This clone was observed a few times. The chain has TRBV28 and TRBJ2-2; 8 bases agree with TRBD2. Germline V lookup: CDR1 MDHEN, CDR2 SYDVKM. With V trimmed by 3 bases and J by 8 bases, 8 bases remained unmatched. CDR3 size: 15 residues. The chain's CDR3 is CASSFPGRGRGELFF. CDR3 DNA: TGTGCCAGCAGTTTCCCCGGGAGGGGAAGAGGGGAGCTGTTTTTT.

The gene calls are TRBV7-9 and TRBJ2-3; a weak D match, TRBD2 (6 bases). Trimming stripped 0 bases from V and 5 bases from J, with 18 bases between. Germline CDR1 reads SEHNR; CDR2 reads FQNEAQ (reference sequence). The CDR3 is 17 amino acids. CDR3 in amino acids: CASSLAQLAYREDTQYF. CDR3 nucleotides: TGTGCCAGCAGCTTAGCCCAACTAGCTTACCGGGAAGATACGCAGTATTTT.

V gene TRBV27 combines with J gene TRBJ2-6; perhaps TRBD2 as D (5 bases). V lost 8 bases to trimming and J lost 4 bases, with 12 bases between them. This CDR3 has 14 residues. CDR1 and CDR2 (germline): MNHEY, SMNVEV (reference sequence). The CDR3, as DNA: TGTGCCAGCCTTGGCGGGCTAGGGGCCAACGTCCTGACTTTC. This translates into CASLGGLGANVLTF.

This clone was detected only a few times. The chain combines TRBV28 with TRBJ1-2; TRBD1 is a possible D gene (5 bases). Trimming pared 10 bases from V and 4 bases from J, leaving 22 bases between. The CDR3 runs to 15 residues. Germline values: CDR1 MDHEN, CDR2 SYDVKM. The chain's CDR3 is CATKQVETVGYGYTF. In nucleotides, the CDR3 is TGTGCCACCAAGCAAGTAGAGACAGTCGGCTATGGCTACACCTTC.

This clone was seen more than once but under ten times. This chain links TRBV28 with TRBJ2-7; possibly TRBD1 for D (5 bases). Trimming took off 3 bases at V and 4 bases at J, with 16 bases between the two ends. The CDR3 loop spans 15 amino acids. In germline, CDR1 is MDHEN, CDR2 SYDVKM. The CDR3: CASSFNGQGRYEQYF. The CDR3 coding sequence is TGTGCCAGCAGTTTTAACGGGCAGGGTCGGTACGAGCAGTACTTC.

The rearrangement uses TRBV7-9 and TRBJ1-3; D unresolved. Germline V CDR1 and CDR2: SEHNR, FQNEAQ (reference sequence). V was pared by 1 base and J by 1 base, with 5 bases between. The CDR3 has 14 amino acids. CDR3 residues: CASSLVSSGNTIYF. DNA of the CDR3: TGTGCCAGCAGCTTAGTCTCTTCTGGAAACACCATATATTTT.